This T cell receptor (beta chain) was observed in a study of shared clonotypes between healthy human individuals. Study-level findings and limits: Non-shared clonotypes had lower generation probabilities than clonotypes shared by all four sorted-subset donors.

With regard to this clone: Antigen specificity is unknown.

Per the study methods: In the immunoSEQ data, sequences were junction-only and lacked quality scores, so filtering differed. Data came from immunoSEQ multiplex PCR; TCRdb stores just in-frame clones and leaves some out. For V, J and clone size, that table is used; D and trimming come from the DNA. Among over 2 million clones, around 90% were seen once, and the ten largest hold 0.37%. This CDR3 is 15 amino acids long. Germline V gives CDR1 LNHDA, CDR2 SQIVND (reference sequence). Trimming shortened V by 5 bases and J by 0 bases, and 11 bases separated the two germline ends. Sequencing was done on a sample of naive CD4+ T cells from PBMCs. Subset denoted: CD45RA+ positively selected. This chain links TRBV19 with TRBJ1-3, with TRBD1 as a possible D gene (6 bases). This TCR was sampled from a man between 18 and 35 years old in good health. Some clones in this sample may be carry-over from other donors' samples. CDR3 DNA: TGTGCCAGTAGTTTGTCGGGGGCCTCTGGAAACACCATATATTTT. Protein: CASSLSGASGNTIYF.